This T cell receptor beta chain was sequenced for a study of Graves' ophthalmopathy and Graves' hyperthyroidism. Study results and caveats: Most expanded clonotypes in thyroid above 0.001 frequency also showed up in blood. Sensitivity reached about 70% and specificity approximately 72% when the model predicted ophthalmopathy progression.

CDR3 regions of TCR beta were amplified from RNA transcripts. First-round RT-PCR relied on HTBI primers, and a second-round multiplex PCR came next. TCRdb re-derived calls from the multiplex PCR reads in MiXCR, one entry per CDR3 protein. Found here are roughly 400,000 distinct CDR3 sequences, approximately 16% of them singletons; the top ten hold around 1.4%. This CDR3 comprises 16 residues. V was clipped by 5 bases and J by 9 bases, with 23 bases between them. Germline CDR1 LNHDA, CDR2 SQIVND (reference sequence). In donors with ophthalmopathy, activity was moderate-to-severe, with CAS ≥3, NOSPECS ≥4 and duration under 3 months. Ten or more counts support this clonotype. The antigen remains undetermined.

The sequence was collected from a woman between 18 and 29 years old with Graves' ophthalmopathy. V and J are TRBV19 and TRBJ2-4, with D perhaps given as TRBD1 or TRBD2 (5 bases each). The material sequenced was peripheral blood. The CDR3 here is CASSGHSGTDLCIQYF. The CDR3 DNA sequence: TGTGCCAGTAGTGGCCACTCCGGGACGGATCTCTGCATTCAGTACTTC.